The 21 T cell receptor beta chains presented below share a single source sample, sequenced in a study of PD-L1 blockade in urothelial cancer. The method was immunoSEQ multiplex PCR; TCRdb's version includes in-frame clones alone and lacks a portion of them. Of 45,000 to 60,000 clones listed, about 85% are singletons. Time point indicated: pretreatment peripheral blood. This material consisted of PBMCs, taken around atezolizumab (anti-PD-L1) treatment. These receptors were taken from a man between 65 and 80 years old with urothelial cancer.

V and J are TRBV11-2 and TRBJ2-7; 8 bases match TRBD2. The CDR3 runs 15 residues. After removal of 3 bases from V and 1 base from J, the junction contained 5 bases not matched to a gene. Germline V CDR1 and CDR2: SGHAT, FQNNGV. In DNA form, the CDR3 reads TGTGCCAGCAGCTTGACTAGCGCCGGGTCCTACGAGCAGTACTTC. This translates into CASSLTSAGSYEQYF.

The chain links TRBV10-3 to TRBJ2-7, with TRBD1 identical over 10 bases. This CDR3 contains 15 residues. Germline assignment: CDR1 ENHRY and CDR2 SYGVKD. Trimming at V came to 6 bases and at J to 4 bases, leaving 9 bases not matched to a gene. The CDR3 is CAIRETGTGEYEQYF. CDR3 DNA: TGTGCCATCAGAGAGACCGGGACAGGGGAGTACGAGCAGTACTTC.

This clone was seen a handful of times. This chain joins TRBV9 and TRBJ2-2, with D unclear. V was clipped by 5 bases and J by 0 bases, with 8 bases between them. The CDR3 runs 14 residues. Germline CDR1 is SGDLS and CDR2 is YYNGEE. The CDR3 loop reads CASRVGANTGELFF. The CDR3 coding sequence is TGTGCCAGCAGGGTCGGAGCGAACACCGGGGAGCTGTTTTTT.

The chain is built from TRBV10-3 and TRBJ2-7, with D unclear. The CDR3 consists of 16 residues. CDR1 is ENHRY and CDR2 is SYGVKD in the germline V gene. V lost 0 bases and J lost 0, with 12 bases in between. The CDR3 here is CAISESASASSYEQYF. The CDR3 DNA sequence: TGTGCCATCAGTGAGTCGGCCAGCGCGAGCTCCTACGAGCAGTACTTC.

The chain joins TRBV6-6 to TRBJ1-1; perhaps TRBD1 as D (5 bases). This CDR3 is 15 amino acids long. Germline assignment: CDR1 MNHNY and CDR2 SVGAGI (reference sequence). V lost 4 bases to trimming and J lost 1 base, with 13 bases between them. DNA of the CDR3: TGTGCCAGCAGTTCCCCCCGGGGGGGGAACACTGAAGCTTTCTTT. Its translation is CASSSPRGGNTEAFF.

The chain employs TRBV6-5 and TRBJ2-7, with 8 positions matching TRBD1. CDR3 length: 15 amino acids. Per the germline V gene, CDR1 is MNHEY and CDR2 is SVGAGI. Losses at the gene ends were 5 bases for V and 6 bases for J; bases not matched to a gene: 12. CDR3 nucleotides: TGTGCCAGCAGTCGACAGGGGTTTTTCAGTAGCGAGCAGTACTTC. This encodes CASSRQGFFSSEQYF.

This chain's CDR3 is CASSLGTTFGYAYF. The DNA of the CDR3 is TGTGCCAGCAGCTTGGGGACTACCTTCGGGTACGCGTATTTT. The rearrangement joins TRBV5-6 to TRBJ2-3, with D perhaps matching TRBD2 (6 bases). Germline V gene lookup returns CDR1 SGHDT and CDR2 YYEEEE. CDR3 length: 14 amino acids. V lost 0 bases to trimming and J lost 14 bases, with 19 bases between them.

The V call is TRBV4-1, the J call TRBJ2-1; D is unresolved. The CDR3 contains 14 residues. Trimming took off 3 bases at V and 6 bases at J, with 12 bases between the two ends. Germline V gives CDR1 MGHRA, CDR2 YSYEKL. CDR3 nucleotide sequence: TGCGCCAGCAGCCACGTGTCTGAGATCAATGAGCAGTTCTTC. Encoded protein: CASSHVSEINEQFF.

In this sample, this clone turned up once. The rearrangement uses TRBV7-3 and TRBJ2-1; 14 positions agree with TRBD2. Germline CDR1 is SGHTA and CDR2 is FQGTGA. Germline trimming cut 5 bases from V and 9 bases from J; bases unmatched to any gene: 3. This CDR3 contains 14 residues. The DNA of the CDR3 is TGTGCCAGCAGCCCCGGGACTAGCGGGAGTGAGCAGTTCTTC. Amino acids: CASSPGTSGSEQFF.

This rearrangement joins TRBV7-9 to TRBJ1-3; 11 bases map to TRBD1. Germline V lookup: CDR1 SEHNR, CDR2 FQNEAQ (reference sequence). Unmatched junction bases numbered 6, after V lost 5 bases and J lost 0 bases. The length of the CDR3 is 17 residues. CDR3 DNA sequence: TGTGCCAGCAGCCCATCCGGGACAGGGGGCTCTGGAAACACCATATATTTT. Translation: CASSPSGTGGSGNTIYF.

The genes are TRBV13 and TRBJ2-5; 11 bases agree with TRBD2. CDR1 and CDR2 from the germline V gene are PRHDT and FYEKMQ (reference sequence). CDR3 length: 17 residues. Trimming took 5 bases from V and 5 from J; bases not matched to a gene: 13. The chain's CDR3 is CASSPGIAGGPGETQYF. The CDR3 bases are TGTGCCAGCAGCCCAGGGATAGCGGGAGGGCCCGGGGAGACCCAGTACTTC.

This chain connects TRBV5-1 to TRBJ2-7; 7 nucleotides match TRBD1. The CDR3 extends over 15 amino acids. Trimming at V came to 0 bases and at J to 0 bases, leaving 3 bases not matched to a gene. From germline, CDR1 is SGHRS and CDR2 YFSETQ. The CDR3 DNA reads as TGCGCCAGCAGCTTGGGACAGGGTAGCTCCTACGAGCAGTACTTC. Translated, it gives CASSLGQGSSYEQYF.

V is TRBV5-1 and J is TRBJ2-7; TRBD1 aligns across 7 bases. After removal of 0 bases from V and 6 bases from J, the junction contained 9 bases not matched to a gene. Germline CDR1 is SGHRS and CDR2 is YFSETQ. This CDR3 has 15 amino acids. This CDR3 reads CASSLGTGPDLEQYF. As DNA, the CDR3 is TGCGCCAGCAGCTTGGGGACAGGCCCCGACCTCGAGCAGTACTTC.

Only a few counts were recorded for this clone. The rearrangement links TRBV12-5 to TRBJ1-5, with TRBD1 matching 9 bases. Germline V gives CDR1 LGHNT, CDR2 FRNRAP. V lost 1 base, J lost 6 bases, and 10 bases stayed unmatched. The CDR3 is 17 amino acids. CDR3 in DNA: TGTGCTAGTGGTTTGGCCTACAGGGGGCCCAAGTCTCAGCCCCAGCATTTT. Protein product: CASGLAYRGPKSQPQHF.

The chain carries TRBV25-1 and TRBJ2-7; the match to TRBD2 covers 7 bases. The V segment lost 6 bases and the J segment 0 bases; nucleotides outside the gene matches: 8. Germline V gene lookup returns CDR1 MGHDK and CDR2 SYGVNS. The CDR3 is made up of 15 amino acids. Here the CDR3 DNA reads TGTGCCAGCAGGGGGAGCGGGACGAGCTCCTACGAGCAGTACTTC. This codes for CASRGSGTSSYEQYF.

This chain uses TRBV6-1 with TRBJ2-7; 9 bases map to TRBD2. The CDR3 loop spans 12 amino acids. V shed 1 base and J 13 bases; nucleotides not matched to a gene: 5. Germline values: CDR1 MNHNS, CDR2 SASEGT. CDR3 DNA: TGTGCCAGCAGTGAAGGGAGACTAGCGGCTTACTTC. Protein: CASSEGRLAAYF.

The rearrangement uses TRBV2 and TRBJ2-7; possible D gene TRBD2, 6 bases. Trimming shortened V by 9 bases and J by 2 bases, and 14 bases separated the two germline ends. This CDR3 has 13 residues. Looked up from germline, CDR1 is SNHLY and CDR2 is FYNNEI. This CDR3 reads CASFGEAPYEQYF. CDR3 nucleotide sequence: TGTGCCAGTTTCGGGGAGGCGCCCTACGAGCAGTACTTC.

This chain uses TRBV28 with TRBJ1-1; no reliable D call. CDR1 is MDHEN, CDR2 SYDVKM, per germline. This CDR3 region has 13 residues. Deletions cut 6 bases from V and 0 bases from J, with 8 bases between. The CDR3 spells CASRSGVNTEAFF. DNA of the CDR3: TGTGCCAGCAGATCCGGGGTGAACACTGAAGCTTTCTTT.

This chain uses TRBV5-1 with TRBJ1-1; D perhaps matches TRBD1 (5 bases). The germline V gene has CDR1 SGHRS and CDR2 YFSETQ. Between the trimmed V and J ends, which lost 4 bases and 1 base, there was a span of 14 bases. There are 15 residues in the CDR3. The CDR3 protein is CASSQTTDSNTEAFF. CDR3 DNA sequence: TGCGCCAGCAGCCAAACGACAGATTCGAACACTGAAGCTTTCTTT. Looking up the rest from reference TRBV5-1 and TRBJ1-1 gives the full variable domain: KAGVTQTPRYLIKTRGQQVTLSCSPISGHRSVSWYQQTPGQGLQFLFEYFSETQRNKGNFPGRFSGRQFSNSRSEMNVSTLELGDSALYLCASSQTTDSNTEAFFGQGTRLTVV.

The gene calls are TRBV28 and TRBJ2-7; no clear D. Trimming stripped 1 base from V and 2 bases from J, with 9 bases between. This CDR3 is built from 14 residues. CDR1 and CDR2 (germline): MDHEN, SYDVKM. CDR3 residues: CASSLSGYPYEQYF. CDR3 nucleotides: TGTGCCAGCAGTTTATCCGGGTACCCCTACGAGCAGTACTTC.

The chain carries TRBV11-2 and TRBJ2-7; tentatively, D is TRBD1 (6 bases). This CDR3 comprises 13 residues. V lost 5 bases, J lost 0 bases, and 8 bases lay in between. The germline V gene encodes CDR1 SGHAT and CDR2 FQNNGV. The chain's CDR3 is CASSPDSSYEQYF. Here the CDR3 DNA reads TGTGCCAGCAGCCCGGACAGCTCCTACGAGCAGTACTTC.